This T cell receptor beta chain was observed in a study of yellow fever vaccine responses in identical twins. This clonotype was observed a handful of times. Its specificity is not known. MiXCR, applied by TCRdb to the RT-PCR reads, yields one record per CDR3 protein. The sample holds fewer than 35,000 distinct CDR3 sequences; roughly three fifths are singletons and the top ten take more than 4%. Trimming cost V 5 bases and J 5 bases; bases outside gene matches: 12. This CDR3 has 15 residues. From germline, CDR1 is DFQATT and CDR2 SNEGSKA (reference sequence). Study-wide findings and caveats: Convergence reportedly seemed to mark part of the twins' vaccine T cell response, with personalization marking the rest.

This clonotype was sampled from a woman between 18 and 29 years old who received the yellow fever vaccine. The source material was T cells from blood (PBMCs), unsorted or a sorted subset (not recorded which), sampled before or after yellow fever vaccination (not recorded which). The rearrangement joins TRBV20-1 to TRBJ2-3, with 8 bases fitting TRBD2. The CDR3: CSAGRTSQGGDTQYF. The CDR3 DNA follows: TGCAGTGCTGGCCGGACTAGCCAAGGAGGAGATACGCAGTATTTT.